The 5 T cell receptor beta chains given below trace back to one sample, sequenced in a study of OX40 agonist ivuxolimab in advanced cancers. Measured with immunoSEQ multiplex PCR; TCRdb has only the in-frame clones, and not every one. The sample carries fewer than 85,000 clones, roughly 90% recorded once. This sample comprised CD4+ or CD8+ T cells sorted from blood, obtained in a trial of the OX40 agonist ivuxolimab. All receptors come from an adult with an advanced solid tumor such as melanoma, head and neck, liver or kidney cancer.

The chain links TRBV5-1 to TRBJ2-7, with 10 bases matching TRBD1. CDR3 length: 14 residues. CDR1 is SGHRS and CDR2 is YFSETQ in the germline V gene. The V segment lost 4 bases and the J segment 5 bases; nucleotides outside the gene matches: 6. This CDR3 reads CASSRVGTGDEQYF. The CDR3 DNA sequence: TGCGCCAGCAGCAGAGTGGGGACAGGGGACGAGCAGTACTTC.

The V and J genes are TRBV9 and TRBJ2-3; tentatively, D is TRBD2 (6 bases). In germline, CDR1 is SGDLS, CDR2 YYNGEE. Trimming cost V 0 bases and J 7 bases, with 18 bases left between them. This CDR3 contains 16 residues. The chain's CDR3 is CASSVGVGLASNTQYF. CDR3 in DNA: TGTGCCAGCAGCGTAGGTGTCGGGCTAGCGTCAAATACGCAGTATTTT.

The table lists this clone with a count of one. The rearrangement uses TRBV30 and TRBJ2-1; D is possibly TRBD2 (6 bases). Germline assignment: CDR1 GTSNPN and CDR2 SVGIG (reference sequence). This CDR3 contains 13 residues. V lost 4 bases, J lost 8 bases, and 15 bases lay in between. CDR3 region: CAWTRITSHEQFF. The CDR3 bases are TGTGCCTGGACCCGAATAACTAGCCATGAGCAGTTCTTC.

This rearrangement joins TRBV19 to TRBJ1-2, with 7 bases fitting TRBD1. Germline V gene data show CDR1 as LNHDA and CDR2 as SQIVND (reference sequence). With V trimmed by 3 bases and J by 4 bases, 5 bases remained unmatched. The CDR3 is 14 amino acids. The chain's CDR3 is CASSMTGRSYGYTF. The DNA for the CDR3 is TGTGCCAGTAGTATGACAGGGAGGAGCTATGGCTACACCTTC.

The chain has TRBV2 and TRBJ2-7; 11 nucleotides agree with TRBD2. V was clipped by 6 bases and J by 7 bases; unmatched bases: 5. Looked up from germline, CDR1 is SNHLY and CDR2 is FYNNEI. This CDR3 spans 13 amino acids. CDR3: CASRAASGREQYF. Written as DNA, the CDR3 is TGTGCCAGCAGGGCCGCTAGCGGGAGGGAGCAGTACTTC.